This TCR beta chain was obtained from a study of blood T cell repertoires in COVID-19. Study background: The United States, Italy and Spain provided the acute and convalescent COVID-19 samples. The analysed material was cDNA or gDNA that came from T cells, B-cell-depleted T cells, or PBMCs.

V lost 0 bases, J lost 5 bases, and 22 bases lay in between. Germline CDR1 reads MGHRA; CDR2 reads YSYEKL. The CDR3 consists of 19 residues. As handled by the study authors: Estimation of nucleated cell counts was performed using reference gene primer amplification. Using immunoSEQ multiplex PCR, the repertoire was profiled, and TCRdb retains in-frame clones only, with some absent. That table is the source of V, J and clone size, and D and trimming were worked out from the DNA. The sample has 140,000 to 150,000 clones, more than 80% seen once. The sequencing sample was made of peripheral blood. The sequence came from a human donor in a cohort sampled during active COVID-19. V gene TRBV4-1 combines with J gene TRBJ1-4, with D tentatively TRBD1 (6 bases). DNA of the CDR3: TGCGCCAGCAGCCAAGAGCACCACCGAGGGGGACCCCAGAATGAAAAACTGTTTTTT. It specifies CASSQEHHRGGPQNEKLFF.